This T cell receptor (beta chain) was obtained from a study of cytomegalovirus exposure and HLA in healthy donors. Background on the study: A previous analysis identified 117 million unique TCR beta sequences derived from around 180 million T cells.

Each donor's status was that of a healthy bone marrow donor. For this clone: The antigen remains unidentified.

Primers: 60 Vbeta forward and 13 Jbeta reverse. Authors' methods: As a later analysis found, there were about 80 million unique TCR beta chains, of which approximately 10 million were shared. TCRdb's table, derived via immunoSEQ multiplex PCR, lists solely in-frame clones and lacks some. D and trimming come from the DNA, and the V and J calls and clone size come from that table. Of about 140,000 clones listed, roughly four fifths are singletons. The study, taken as a whole, reports: In a later analysis, V- and J-gene trimming of beta chains associated with a DCLRE1C missense variant, replicated independently.

The TCR was taken from a man younger than 45 in good health and CMV-seronegative. Sequenced input: PBMCs.

CDR3 sequence (DNA): TGTGCCAGCAGCCCACCAGCGAGGGACAGCAAGAACACCGGGGAGCTGTTTTTT. Translation gives CASSPPARDSKNTGELFF. The V and J genes are TRBV11-3 and TRBJ2-2, with 7 bases that match TRBD1. The ends lost 5 bases at V and 1 base at J; junction bases unmatched: 13. Germline V CDR1 and CDR2: SGHNT, YENEEA. This CDR3 region has 18 residues.